These 21 T cell receptor beta chains share one sample of origin, sequenced in a study of graft-versus-host responses after intestinal transplantation (dated by TCRdb to the early 2020s). The library was prepared using the immunoSEQ multiplex PCR assay. TCRdb holds this immuneACCESS table with in-frame rearrangements only. Some clones are missing; in checked studies, unresolved V genes explain under half, and the rest has no known cause. This sample lists about 39,000 clones; approximately 95% were detected once. The ten largest clones add up to 3.6% of the sample. The sequencing used PBMCs, collected around 720 days after intestinal transplantation. The source is a human patient who received an intestinal transplant, so some T cells may come from the graft donor.

The chain carries TRBV28 and TRBJ2-5, with 7 bases that match TRBD2. J gave up 3 bases and V 5 bases, and 6 bases lay outside the gene matches. The CDR3 covers 14 residues. Germline V gives CDR1 MDHEN, CDR2 SYDVKM. CDR3 sequence reads: CASSRFGGEETQYF. The CDR3 nucleotides read TGTGCCAGCAGTCGGTTTGGGGGGGAAGAGACCCAGTACTTC.

The chain has TRBV18 and TRBJ1-6; 9 bases are a match to TRBD1. This CDR3 region has 16 residues. The trim removed 3 bases at V and 8 bases at J, leaving 8 bases unmatched. Looked up from germline, CDR1 is KGHSH and CDR2 is LQKENI. The CDR3 region is CASSPSATGGDSPLHF. CDR3 sequence (DNA): TGTGCCAGCTCACCCTCCGCGACAGGGGGGGATTCACCCCTCCACTTT.

This chain joins TRBV7-9 and TRBJ2-1; TRBD1 agrees at 8 bases. J was trimmed by 10 bases and V by 1 base; bases with no gene match: 9. In germline, CDR1 is SEHNR, CDR2 FQNEAQ (reference sequence). CDR3 length: 15 residues. The CDR3 nucleotides read TGTGCCAGCAGCTTAGTTGGACAGGGCAGCGTCGAGCAGTTCTTC. Protein product: CASSLVGQGSVEQFF.

The chain uses TRBV7-3 and TRBJ2-3; the match to TRBD2 covers 7 bases. Per the germline V gene, CDR1 is SGHTA and CDR2 is FQGTGA. V shed 4 bases and J 3 bases; nucleotides not matched to a gene: 10. CDR3 length equals 16 residues. CDR3 in amino acids: CASSSTEAGATDTQYF. DNA of the CDR3: TGTGCCAGCAGCTCTACTGAGGCGGGAGCGACAGATACGCAGTATTTT. Complete variable domain (other parts from reference TRBV7-3 and TRBJ2-3): GAGVSQTPSNKVTEKGKYVELRCDPISGHTALYWYRQSLGQGPEFLIYFQGTGAADDSGLPNDRFFAVRPEGSVSTLKIQRTERGDSAVYLCASSSTEAGATDTQYFGPGTRLTVL.

This clone was found once. This chain joins TRBV12-5 and TRBJ2-4; either TRBD1 or TRBD2 may supply D (5 bases each). In germline, CDR1 is LGHNT, CDR2 FRNRAP. Between the trimmed V and J ends, which lost 4 bases and 4 bases, there was a span of 14 bases. The CDR3 totals 15 residues. CDR3 region: CASGSPGTEKNIQYF. The CDR3 DNA is TGTGCTAGTGGTTCACCCGGGACGGAAAAAAACATTCAGTACTTC.

The chain employs TRBV27 and TRBJ2-1, with D possibly matching TRBD1 (6 bases). Germline CDR1 MNHEY, CDR2 SMNVEV (reference sequence). The CDR3 has 15 residues. Trimming removed 0 bases from V and 5 bases from J, with 11 bases in between. The CDR3 protein is CASSLSWDTDNEQFF. Here the CDR3 DNA reads TGTGCCAGCAGTTTATCCTGGGACACGGACAATGAGCAGTTCTTC.

This chain joins TRBV2 and TRBJ1-2, with D possibly matching TRBD1 (6 bases). The CDR3 extends over 12 amino acids. Per the germline V gene, CDR1 is SNHLY and CDR2 is FYNNEI. V lost 4 bases and J lost 9, with 12 bases in between. CDR3 nucleotides: TGTGCCAGCAGTGCATACAGGGTCCGCTACACCTTC. This codes for CASSAYRVRYTF. Full variable domain (remainder filled in from reference TRBV2 and TRBJ1-2): EPEVTQTPSHQVTQMGQEVILRCVPISNHLYFYWYRQILGQKVEFLVSFYNNEISEKSEIFDDQFSVERPDGSNFTLKIRSTKLEDSAMYFCASSAYRVRYTFGSGTRLTVV.

The V gene is TRBV7-6, the J gene TRBJ2-7; TRBD2 might be the D (6 bases). V was trimmed by 2 bases and J by 0 bases, leaving 8 bases between them. Germline loops: CDR1 SGHVS, CDR2 FNYEAQ. The CDR3 contains 14 residues. DNA for the CDR3: TGTGCCAGCAGCTTAAGCGGGTTCTCCTACGAGCAGTACTTC. Translated, it gives CASSLSGFSYEQYF.

The rearrangement joins TRBV25-1 to TRBJ1-1, with a possible D match to TRBD1 (5 bases). Trimming took 1 base from V and 3 from J, leaving 15 bases between them. From germline, CDR1 is MGHDK and CDR2 SYGVNS. This CDR3 has 16 amino acids. The CDR3: CASSEFGGRGDTEAFF. In DNA, the CDR3 is TGTGCCAGCAGTGAATTTGGGGGACGGGGCGACACTGAAGCTTTCTTT.

This clone occurred once. The chain joins TRBV4-2 to TRBJ1-6; D unresolved. CDR1 and CDR2 from the germline V gene are LGHNA and YNFKEQ. There are 13 residues in the CDR3. V shed 5 bases and J shed 8 bases, with 10 bases lying between them. As DNA, the CDR3 is TGTGCCAGCAGCTTGGACGGGGATTCACCCCTCCACTTT. Protein product: CASSLDGDSPLHF.

A single count supports this clone. The genes are TRBV18 and TRBJ1-1; D not certain. The germline gives CDR1 KGHSH, CDR2 LQKENI. The CDR3 is 13 residues long. Trimming took off 7 bases at V and 0 bases at J, with 9 bases between the two ends. The CDR3 sequence is CASLGLLNTEAFF. In DNA, the CDR3 is TGTGCCAGCTTAGGACTTTTGAACACTGAAGCTTTCTTT. The whole variable domain, filled in from reference TRBV18 and TRBJ1-1, reads NAGVMQNPRHLVRRRGQEARLRCSPMKGHSHVYWYRQLPEEGLKFMVYLQKENIIDESGMPKERFSAEFPKEGPSILRIQQVVRGDSAAYFCASLGLLNTEAFFGQGTRLTVV.

The rearrangement links TRBV2 to TRBJ2-5; 13 nucleotides line up with TRBD2. The J segment lost 5 bases and the V segment lost 6 bases, leaving 9 bases of the junction unmatched. The CDR3 is 16 amino acids. CDR1 is SNHLY and CDR2 is FYNNEI in the germline V gene. CDR3 coding DNA: TGTGCCAGCAGGGGGACTAGCGGGGTATTCACGGAGACCCAGTACTTC. Amino acids: CASRGTSGVFTETQYF.

With respect to this clone: Other DNA variants within this sample encode the same CDR3. This chain links TRBV18 with TRBJ2-7, with D uncertain. This CDR3 has 13 residues. Germline lookup yields CDR1 KGHSH and CDR2 LQKENI. V gave up 2 bases and J gave up 0 bases, with 5 bases separating them. The CDR3 sequence: CASSPSSSYEQYF. The CDR3, as DNA: TGTGCCAGCTCACCATCCAGCTCCTACGAGCAGTACTTC.

The rearrangement uses TRBV4-1 and TRBJ1-3; possible D gene TRBD1, 5 bases. V was pared by 0 bases and J by 5 bases, with 14 bases between. Germline CDR1 is MGHRA and CDR2 is YSYEKL. There are 16 residues in the CDR3. CDR3 sequence: CASSQDRAGRRNTIYF. The DNA of the CDR3 is TGCGCCAGCAGCCAAGACAGGGCTGGACGTCGAAACACCATATATTTT.

The chain employs TRBV27 and TRBJ2-2; maybe TRBD2 (6 bases). Germline V gives CDR1 MNHEY, CDR2 SMNVEV (reference sequence). There are 19 residues in the CDR3. The germline V and J ends were trimmed by 1 base and 0 bases, with 18 bases remaining between them. The CDR3 is CASSLFTPRGGSNTGELFF. DNA for the CDR3: TGTGCCAGCAGTTTATTCACGCCGCGGGGAGGTTCGAACACCGGGGAGCTGTTTTTT.

The chain couples TRBV5-5 to TRBJ2-2, with D unclear. With 0 bases removed from V and 3 bases from J, the gap between germline ends came to 15 bases. CDR1 and CDR2 (germline): SGHKS, YYEKEE (reference sequence). The CDR3 runs to 17 residues. CDR3 region: CASSLGTVAWDTGELFF. CDR3 in DNA: TGTGCCAGCAGCTTGGGTACGGTTGCATGGGACACCGGGGAGCTGTTTTTT. Filled out from reference TRBV5-5 and TRBJ2-2, the complete variable domain reads DAGVTQSPTHLIKTRGQQVTLRCSPISGHKSVSWYQQVLGQGPQFIFQYYEKEERGRGNFPDRFSARQFPNYSSELNVNALLLGDSALYLCASSLGTVAWDTGELFFGEGSRLTVL.

This chain links TRBV4-1 with TRBJ2-7; D ambiguous. Between the trimmed V and J ends, which lost 0 bases and 0 bases, there was a span of 9 bases. Germline V lookup: CDR1 MGHRA, CDR2 YSYEKL. This CDR3 comprises 15 residues. The CDR3 region is CASSQDLGSSYEQYF. The CDR3 DNA is TGCGCCAGCAGCCAAGATTTAGGAAGCTCCTACGAGCAGTACTTC.

The chain combines TRBV6-5 with TRBJ1-2; possibly TRBD1 for D (5 bases). The germline gives CDR1 MNHEY, CDR2 SVGAGI. V dropped 5 bases and J dropped 4 bases, with 11 bases sitting between them. CDR3 length equals 13 residues. CDR3 sequence (DNA): TGTGCCAGCAGTCTTGACAGAGTCTATGGCTACACCTTC. Encoded protein: CASSLDRVYGYTF.

CDR3 DNA: TGCAGCGGAATGCAGGGGGCGAGGGGCTACACCTTC. This sequence encodes CSGMQGARGYTF. The V gene is TRBV29-1, the J gene TRBJ1-2; 8 bases match TRBD1. Germline CDR1 reads SQVTM; CDR2 reads ANQGSEA. V lost 7 bases, J lost 8 bases, and 9 bases stayed unmatched. This CDR3 region has 12 residues.

This chain connects TRBV2 to TRBJ2-5; 7 nucleotides match TRBD2. The V gene's germline CDR1 is SNHLY and CDR2 FYNNEI. CDR3 length: 12 residues. V gave up 11 bases and J gave up 4 bases; unmatched junction bases: 7. CDR3 in DNA: TGTGCCCTCGGGGGGAATCGAGAGACCCAGTACTTC. Translated, it gives CALGGNRETQYF. The variable domain in full, with the rest retrieved from reference TRBV2 and TRBJ2-5, is EPEVTQTPSHQVTQMGQEVILRCVPISNHLYFYWYRQILGQKVEFLVSFYNNEISEKSEIFDDQFSVERPDGSNFTLKIRSTKLEDSAMYFCALGGNRETQYFGPGTRLLVL.

The chain combines TRBV21-1 with TRBJ1-2; TRBD1 is the table's D call, not checked against the DNA. TRBV21-1 corresponds to a pseudogene. CDR3 length equals 19 residues. The CDR3 sequence: CASSKVNGQGVSSYYGYTF. For the CDR3, the DNA is TGTGCCAGCAGCAAAGTCAATGGACAGGGGGTGTCGTCTTACTATGGCTACACCTTC.